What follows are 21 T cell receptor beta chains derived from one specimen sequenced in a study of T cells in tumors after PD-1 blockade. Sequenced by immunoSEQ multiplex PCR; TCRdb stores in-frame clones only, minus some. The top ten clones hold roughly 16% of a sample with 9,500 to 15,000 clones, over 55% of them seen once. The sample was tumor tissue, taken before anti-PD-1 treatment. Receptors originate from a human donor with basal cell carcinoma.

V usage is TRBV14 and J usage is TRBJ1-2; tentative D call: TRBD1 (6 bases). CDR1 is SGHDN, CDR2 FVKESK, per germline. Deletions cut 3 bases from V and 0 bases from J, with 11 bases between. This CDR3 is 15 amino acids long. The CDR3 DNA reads TGTGCCAGCAGCCACCTACGACAGGCTAACTATGGCTACACCTTC. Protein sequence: CASSHLRQANYGYTF.

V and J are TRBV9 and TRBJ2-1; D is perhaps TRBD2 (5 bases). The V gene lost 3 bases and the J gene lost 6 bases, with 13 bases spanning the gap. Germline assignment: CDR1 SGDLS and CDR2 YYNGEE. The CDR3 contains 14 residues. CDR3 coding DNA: TGTGCCAGCAGCGCAGATGCACTAGTCAATGAGCAGTTCTTC. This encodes CASSADALVNEQFF. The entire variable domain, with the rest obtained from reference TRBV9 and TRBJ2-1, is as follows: DSGVTQTPKHLITATGQRVTLRCSPRSGDLSVYWYQQSLDQGLQFLIQYYNGEERAKGNILERFSAQQFPDLHSELNLSSLELGDSALYFCASSADALVNEQFFGPGTRLTVL.

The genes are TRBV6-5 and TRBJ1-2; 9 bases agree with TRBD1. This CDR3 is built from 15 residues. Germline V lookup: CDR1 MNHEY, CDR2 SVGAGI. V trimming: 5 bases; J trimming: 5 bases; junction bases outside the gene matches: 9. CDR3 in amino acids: CASSLGQGYRYGYTF. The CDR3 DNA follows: TGTGCCAGCAGTCTTGGACAGGGGTATCGGTATGGCTACACCTTC.

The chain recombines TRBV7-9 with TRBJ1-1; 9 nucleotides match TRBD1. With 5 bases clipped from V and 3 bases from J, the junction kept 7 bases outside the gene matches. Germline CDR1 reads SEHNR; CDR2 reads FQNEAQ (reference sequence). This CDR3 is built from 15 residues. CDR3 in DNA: TGTGCCAGCAGCCTTCGACAGGGGGAGGACACTGAAGCTTTCTTT. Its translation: CASSLRQGEDTEAFF.

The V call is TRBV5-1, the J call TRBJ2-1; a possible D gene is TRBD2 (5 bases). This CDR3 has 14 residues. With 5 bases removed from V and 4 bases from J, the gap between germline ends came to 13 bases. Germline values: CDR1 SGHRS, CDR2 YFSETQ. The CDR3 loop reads CASRFSPGYNEQFF. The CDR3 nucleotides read TGCGCCAGCAGATTCAGTCCGGGATACAATGAGCAGTTCTTC. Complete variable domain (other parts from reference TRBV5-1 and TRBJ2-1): KAGVTQTPRYLIKTRGQQVTLSCSPISGHRSVSWYQQTPGQGLQFLFEYFSETQRNKGNFPGRFSGRQFSNSRSEMNVSTLELGDSALYLCASRFSPGYNEQFFGPGTRLTVL.

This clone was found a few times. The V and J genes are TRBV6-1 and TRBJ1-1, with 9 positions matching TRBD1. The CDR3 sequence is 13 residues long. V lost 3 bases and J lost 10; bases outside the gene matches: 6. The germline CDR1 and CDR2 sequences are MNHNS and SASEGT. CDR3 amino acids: CASSEDRGVSAFF. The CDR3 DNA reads TGTGCCAGCAGTGAGGACAGGGGAGTTTCAGCTTTCTTT.

The CDR3 region is CASSEIAGVNEQFF. CDR3 in DNA: TGTGCCAGCAGCGAGATAGCGGGAGTCAATGAGCAGTTCTTC. This chain connects TRBV7-9 to TRBJ2-1, with 9 bases that match TRBD2. The CDR3 consists of 14 residues. The J segment lost 6 bases and the V segment lost 5 bases, leaving 5 bases of the junction unmatched. From germline, CDR1 is SEHNR and CDR2 FQNEAQ (reference sequence). The whole variable domain, filled in from reference TRBV7-9 and TRBJ2-1, reads DTGVSQNPRHKITKRGQNVTFRCDPISEHNRLYWYRQTLGQGPEFLTYFQNEAQLEKSRLLSDRFSAERPKGSFSTLEIQRTEQGDSAMYLCASSEIAGVNEQFFGPGTRLTVL.

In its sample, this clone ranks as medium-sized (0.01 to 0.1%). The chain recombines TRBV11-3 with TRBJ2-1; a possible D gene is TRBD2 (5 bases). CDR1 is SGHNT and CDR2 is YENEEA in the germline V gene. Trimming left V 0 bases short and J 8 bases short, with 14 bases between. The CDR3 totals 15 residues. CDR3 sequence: CASSLEAVPGYEQFF. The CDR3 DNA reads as TGTGCCAGCAGCTTAGAGGCGGTACCGGGGTATGAGCAGTTCTTC.

Here the CDR3 DNA reads TGTGCCAGTAGTCGTCCAAACTCCGGGACAGGGTGGGGTCAGCCCCAGCATTTT. Protein product: CASSRPNSGTGWGQPQHF. This chain joins TRBV19 and TRBJ1-5; 9 bases are a match to TRBD1. The CDR3 sequence is 18 residues long. CDR1 is LNHDA and CDR2 is SQIVND in the germline V gene (reference sequence). Trimming took 5 bases from V and 6 from J; bases not matched to a gene: 17.

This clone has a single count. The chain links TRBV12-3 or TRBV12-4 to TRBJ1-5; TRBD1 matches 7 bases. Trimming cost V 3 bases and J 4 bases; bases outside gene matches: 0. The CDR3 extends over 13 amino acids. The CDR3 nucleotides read TGTGCCAGCAGTTTGACAGGGAATCAGCCCCAGCATTTT. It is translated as CASSLTGNQPQHF.

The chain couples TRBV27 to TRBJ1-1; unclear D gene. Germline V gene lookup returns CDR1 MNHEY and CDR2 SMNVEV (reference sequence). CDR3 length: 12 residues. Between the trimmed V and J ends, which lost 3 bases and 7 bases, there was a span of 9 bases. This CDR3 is CASSFLGGEAFF. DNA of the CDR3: TGTGCCAGCAGTTTTTTGGGCGGTGAAGCTTTCTTT.

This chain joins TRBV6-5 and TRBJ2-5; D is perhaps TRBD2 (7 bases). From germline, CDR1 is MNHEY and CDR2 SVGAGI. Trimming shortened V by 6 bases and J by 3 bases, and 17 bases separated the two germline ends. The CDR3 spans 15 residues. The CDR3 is CASRTGGAFEETQYF. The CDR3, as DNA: TGTGCCAGCAGAACTGGGGGGGCGTTTGAAGAGACCCAGTACTTC.

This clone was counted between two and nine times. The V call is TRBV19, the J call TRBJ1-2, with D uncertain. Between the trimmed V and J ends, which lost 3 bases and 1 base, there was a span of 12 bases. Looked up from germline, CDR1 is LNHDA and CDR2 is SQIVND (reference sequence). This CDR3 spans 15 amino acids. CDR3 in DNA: TGTGCCAGTAGTATTGCTGCTACCCTTAACTATGGCTACACCTTC. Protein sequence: CASSIAATLNYGYTF. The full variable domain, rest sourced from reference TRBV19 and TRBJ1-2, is DGGITQSPKYLFRKEGQNVTLSCEQNLNHDAMYWYRQDPGQGLRLIYYSQIVNDFQKGDIAEGYSVSREKKESFPLTVTSAQKNPTAFYLCASSIAATLNYGYTFGSGTRLTVV.

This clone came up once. The CDR3 region has the DNA TGTGCCTGGAGGGGACCCGGGACAGGGTATAGTTACGAGCAGTACTTC. Residues: CAWRGPGTGYSYEQYF. The chain recombines TRBV30 with TRBJ2-7; 9 nucleotides agree with TRBD1. V shed 3 bases, J shed 4 bases, and the junction held 13 bases outside the gene matches. This CDR3 region has 16 residues. CDR1 GTSNPN and CDR2 SVGIG come from the germline V gene (reference sequence).

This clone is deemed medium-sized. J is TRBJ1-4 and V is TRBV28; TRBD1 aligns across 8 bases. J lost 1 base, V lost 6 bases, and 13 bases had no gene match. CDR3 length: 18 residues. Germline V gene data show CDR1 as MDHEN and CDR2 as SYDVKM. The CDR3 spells CASSLPWTGYLTNEKLFF. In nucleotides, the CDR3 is TGTGCCAGCAGCTTGCCGTGGACAGGGTATCTAACTAATGAAAAACTGTTTTTT.

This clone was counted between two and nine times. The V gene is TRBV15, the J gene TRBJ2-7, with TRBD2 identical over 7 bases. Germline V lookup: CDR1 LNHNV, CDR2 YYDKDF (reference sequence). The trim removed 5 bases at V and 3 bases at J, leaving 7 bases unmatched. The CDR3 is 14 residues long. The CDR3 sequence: CATSPERGSYEQYF. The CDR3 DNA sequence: TGTGCCACCAGCCCTGAGCGCGGGAGCTACGAGCAGTACTTC.

CDR3 in amino acids: CASSFRQNTEAFF. The CDR3 DNA is TGTGCCAGCAGTTTTCGACAGAACACTGAAGCTTTCTTT. The V gene is TRBV12-3 or TRBV12-4, the J gene TRBJ1-1; D unresolved. Trimming cost V 3 bases and J 1 base, with 6 bases left between them. CDR3 size: 13 residues.

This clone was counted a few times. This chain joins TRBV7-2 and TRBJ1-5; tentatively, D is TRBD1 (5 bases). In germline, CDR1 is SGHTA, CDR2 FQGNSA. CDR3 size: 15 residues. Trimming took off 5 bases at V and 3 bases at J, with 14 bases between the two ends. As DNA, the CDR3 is TGTGCCAGCAGCCCCTGGGACGGAAACAATCAGCCCCAGCATTTT. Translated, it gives CASSPWDGNNQPQHF.

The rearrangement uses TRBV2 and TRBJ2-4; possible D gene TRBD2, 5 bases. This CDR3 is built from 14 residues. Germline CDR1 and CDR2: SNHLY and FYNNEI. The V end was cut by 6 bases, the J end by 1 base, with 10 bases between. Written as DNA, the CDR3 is TGTGCCAGCAGGGACTCTCCGGCCAAAAACATTCAGTACTTC. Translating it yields CASRDSPAKNIQYF.

The CDR3 DNA reads TGCAGTGCTAGTTCGCACGGAACCTACGAGCAGTACTTC. It is translated as CSASSHGTYEQYF. The chain combines TRBV20-1 with TRBJ2-7; D unclear. Deletions cut 3 bases from V and 2 bases from J, with 11 bases between. The CDR3 has 13 residues. In germline, CDR1 is DFQATT, CDR2 SNEGSKA (reference sequence).

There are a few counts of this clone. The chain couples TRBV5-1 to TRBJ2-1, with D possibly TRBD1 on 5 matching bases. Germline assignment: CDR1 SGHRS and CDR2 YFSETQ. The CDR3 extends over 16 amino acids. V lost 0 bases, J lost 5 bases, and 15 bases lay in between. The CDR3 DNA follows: TGCGCCAGCAGCTTGGTGTTAGGTGGGGCAGACAATGAGCAGTTCTTC. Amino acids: CASSLVLGGADNEQFF.